The 16 T cell receptor beta chains in this list originate from one sample, sequenced in a study of T cells in localized non-small cell lung cancer. Data came from immunoSEQ multiplex PCR; TCRdb stores just in-frame clones and leaves some out. The data contain tens of thousands of clones, 86% of them singletons. Sequencing was performed on peripheral blood, taken before any cancer treatment. Receptors were obtained from a woman aged 18-49 years with stage III lung adenocarcinoma.

The chain carries TRBV4-1 and TRBJ1-4; D is perhaps TRBD1 (5 bases). The germline V gene encodes CDR1 MGHRA and CDR2 YSYEKL. V lost 1 base to trimming and J lost 5 bases, with 14 bases between them. The CDR3 consists of 16 residues. The CDR3 region is CASSQVGRAGNEKLFF. CDR3 sequence (DNA): TGCGCCAGCAGCCAAGTTGGCAGGGCTGGAAATGAAAAACTGTTTTTT.

The rearrangement joins TRBV19 to TRBJ2-7, with 16 bases fitting TRBD2. After removal of 11 bases from V and 6 bases from J, the junction contained 19 bases not matched to a gene. The germline V gene has CDR1 LNHDA and CDR2 SQIVND (reference sequence). The CDR3 covers 18 residues. The CDR3 nucleotides read TGTGCCCCCCCCACCCCCGGGACTAGCGGGGGGGCCTTTGGCGAGCAGTACTTC. Its translation is CAPPTPGTSGGAFGEQYF. The full variable domain, with the rest looked up from reference TRBV19 and TRBJ2-7, is DGGITQSPKYLFRKEGQNVTLSCEQNLNHDAMYWYRQDPGQGLRLIYYSQIVNDFQKGDIAEGYSVSREKKESFPLTVTSAQKNPTAFYLCAPPTPGTSGGAFGEQYFGPGTRLTVT.

This chain connects TRBV15 to TRBJ2-3; possible D gene TRBD2, 6 bases. The germline V and J ends were trimmed by 4 bases and 3 bases, with 11 bases remaining between them. The germline gives CDR1 LNHNV, CDR2 YYDKDF (reference sequence). The CDR3 consists of 14 residues. The CDR3 protein is CATSTTGGTDTQYF. Written as DNA, the CDR3 is TGTGCCACCAGCACCACCGGGGGTACAGATACGCAGTATTTT.

The chain couples TRBV19 to TRBJ1-3; D gene uncertain. Germline loops: CDR1 LNHDA, CDR2 SQIVND (reference sequence). Deletions cut 5 bases from V and 0 bases from J, with 8 bases between. This CDR3 is built from 14 residues. The CDR3 loop reads CASSGMSSGNTIYF. In DNA form, the CDR3 reads TGTGCCAGTAGTGGTATGAGCTCTGGAAACACCATATATTTT.

In this sample, this clone turned up a few times. The chain is built from TRBV12-5 and TRBJ2-1; TRBD2 is a possible D gene (6 bases). Germline V CDR1 and CDR2: LGHNT, FRNRAP. This CDR3 region has 15 residues. V was trimmed by 5 bases and J by 3 bases, leaving 14 bases between them. The CDR3 DNA follows: TGTGCTAGTGGTGGGCCTGGGACTCGCTACAATGAGCAGTTCTTC. Protein: CASGGPGTRYNEQFF.

The V and J genes are TRBV5-5 and TRBJ2-3; D uncertain. CDR3 size: 11 residues. Trimming took off 4 bases at V and 6 bases at J, with 6 bases between the two ends. Germline values: CDR1 SGHKS, CDR2 YYEKEE (reference sequence). Here the CDR3 reads CASSPQDTQYF. The CDR3 region has the DNA TGTGCCAGCAGCCCCCAGGATACGCAGTATTTT.

This clone was seen once. The CDR3 bases are TGTGCCAGCAGACCGGGACAGGGGACGAACTATGGCTACACCTTC. As protein: CASRPGQGTNYGYTF. The gene calls are TRBV5-4 and TRBJ1-2; TRBD1 matches at 10 bases. Trimming cost V 5 bases and J 2 bases; bases outside gene matches: 6. The CDR3 consists of 15 residues. Germline V gives CDR1 SGHNT, CDR2 YYREEE (reference sequence).

The chain uses TRBV29-1 and TRBJ2-4, with TRBD2 matching over 10 bases. CDR3 length equals 17 residues. CDR1 and CDR2 (germline): SQVTM, ANQGSEA. The V segment lost 1 base and the J segment 3 bases; nucleotides outside the gene matches: 9. The CDR3 here is CSVEGTLAGALKNIQYF. The CDR3, as DNA: TGCAGCGTTGAAGGCACCCTAGCGGGGGCTCTCAAAAACATTCAGTACTTC. Together with reference TRBV29-1 and TRBJ2-4, the CDR3 gives the full variable domain: SAVISQKPSRDICQRGTSLTIQCQVDSQVTMMFWYRQQPGQSLTLIATANQGSEATYESGFVIDKFPISRPNLTFSTLTVSNMSPEDSSIYLCSVEGTLAGALKNIQYFGAGTRLSVL.

This chain joins TRBV5-1 and TRBJ2-1; D is perhaps TRBD2 (6 bases). Trimming took 1 base from V and 4 from J, leaving 12 bases between them. The CDR3 is 15 residues long. CDR1 and CDR2 from the germline V gene are SGHRS and YFSETQ. This CDR3 reads CASSLTGEPYNEQFF. CDR3 DNA: TGCGCCAGCAGCTTGACGGGGGAGCCGTACAATGAGCAGTTCTTC.

A note on this clone: The junction departs from the called germline gene at one end, perhaps through a read error. This rearrangement joins TRBV2 to TRBJ1-1, with TRBD1 matching 9 bases. The germline CDR1 and CDR2 sequences are SNHLY and FYNNEI. The CDR3 is 12 amino acids. The CDR3 DNA is TGTGCCAGCAGTGTCCGGGACAGGGTAATTGGATTT. It is translated as CASSVRDRVIGF.

This clone is a singleton in its sample. J is TRBJ2-1 and V is TRBV4-1; D is possibly TRBD1 (5 bases). Germline CDR1 is MGHRA and CDR2 is YSYEKL. Trimming removed 3 bases at V and 6 bases at J, with 21 bases between. This CDR3 has 17 residues. The CDR3 region is CASSHPKGQGLINEQFF. CDR3 DNA: TGCGCCAGCAGCCATCCAAAGGGGCAGGGCTTGATCAATGAGCAGTTCTTC.

The rearrangement joins TRBV7-8 to TRBJ2-5; 9 nucleotides agree with TRBD2. The germline V gene encodes CDR1 SGHVS and CDR2 FQNEAQ. V was pared by 6 bases and J by 4 bases, with 15 bases of the junction left unmatched. The CDR3 is made up of 17 amino acids. CDR3 residues: CASSPAGGPSAGETQYF. CDR3 DNA: TGTGCCAGCAGTCCCGCGGGGGGGCCCTCAGCCGGAGAGACCCAGTACTTC.

The genes are TRBV19 and TRBJ1-1; a possible D gene is TRBD1 (6 bases). Germline CDR1 and CDR2: LNHDA and SQIVND (reference sequence). CDR3 length: 12 amino acids. V lost 4 bases and J 7 bases, leaving 10 bases between the germline ends. CDR3 loop: CASSSGGREAFF. CDR3 sequence (DNA): TGTGCCAGTAGTAGTGGGGGCCGTGAAGCTTTCTTT.

V is TRBV5-1 and J is TRBJ1-5; 7 nucleotides align to TRBD1. Germline V gives CDR1 SGHRS, CDR2 YFSETQ. The ends lost 2 bases at V and 0 bases at J; junction bases unmatched: 2. The CDR3 totals 15 residues. CDR3 in DNA: TGCGCCAGCAGCTTACAGGGGTTTAGCAATCAGCCCCAGCATTTT. It specifies CASSLQGFSNQPQHF.

The chain uses TRBV5-1 and TRBJ1-1, with 10 positions matching TRBD1. Germline V lookup: CDR1 SGHRS, CDR2 YFSETQ. This CDR3 region has 12 residues. Germline trimming cut 4 bases from V and 10 bases from J; bases unmatched to any gene: 4. This CDR3 reads CASSPGQGTAFF. For the CDR3, the DNA is TGCGCCAGCAGCCCGGGACAGGGGACAGCTTTCTTT.

The chain uses TRBV5-4 and TRBJ2-7; no clear D gene. The CDR3 runs to 13 residues. Germline V gene data show CDR1 as SGHNT and CDR2 as YYREEE (reference sequence). The ends were cut back, 4 bases at V and 5 bases at J, with 13 bases in the middle. The CDR3 loop reads CASSLDLPDEQYF. CDR3 coding DNA: TGTGCCAGCAGCCTGGACCTTCCGGACGAGCAGTACTTC. The whole variable domain, filled in from reference TRBV5-4 and TRBJ2-7, reads ETGVTQSPTHLIKTRGQQVTLRCSSQSGHNTVSWYQQALGQGPQFIFQYYREEENGRGNFPPRFSGLQFPNYSSELNVNALELDDSALYLCASSLDLPDEQYFGPGTRLTVT.